This note documents a single T cell receptor beta chain sequence. Measured with immunoSEQ multiplex PCR; TCRdb has only the in-frame clones, and not every one. Here the sample spans approximately 130,000 clones, roughly nine tenths being singletons. This specimen comes from a study of blood T cell repertoires in COVID-19. Across the whole study: From the United States, Italy and Spain came samples of acute and convalescent COVID-19.

The sample consisted of peripheral blood. The sequence was collected from a man between 65 and 79 years old with active or convalescent COVID-19.

CDR3 loop: CASSPEGGMGQETQYF. CDR3 nucleotide sequence: TGTGCCAGCAGCCCTGAGGGCGGGATGGGCCAAGAGACCCAGTACTTC. This sequence joins TRBV7-8 and TRBJ2-5, with D possibly being TRBD2 (6 bases). Looked up from germline, CDR1 is SGHVS and CDR2 is FQNEAQ. The CDR3 runs to 16 residues. V lost 5 bases to trimming and J lost 1 base, with 17 bases between them.